A single sample is the source of the 5 T cell receptor beta chains below, sequenced in a study of CD8 T cells in ankylosing spondylitis. TCRdb fed the 5' RACE reads into MiXCR, producing one record per CDR3 protein. The table shows about 340,000 distinct CDR3 sequences, with roughly 22% occurring only once. The sequenced sample consisted of blood, either unsorted or a sorted T cell fraction (not recorded which). Receptors originate from a male donor with ankylosing spondylitis or in good health (not recorded which).

The V gene is TRBV11-1, the J gene TRBJ1-1; D gene uncertain. Trimming removed 0 bases at V and 0 bases at J, with 20 bases between. The germline V gene has CDR1 SGHAT and CDR2 FQDESV (reference sequence). The CDR3 has 19 residues. The CDR3 coding sequence is TGTGCCAGCAGCTTAGCTTGGTTGACCGATAACACTATGAACACTGAAGCTTTCTTT. It specifies CASSLAWLTDNTMNTEAFF.

The chain joins TRBV20-1 to TRBJ1-3; D gene uncertain. This CDR3 is built from 13 residues. V was pared by 2 bases and J by 6 bases, with 11 bases between. The germline CDR1 and CDR2 sequences are DFQATT and SNEGSKA (reference sequence). CDR3 in amino acids: CSARQDLANTIYF. In DNA, the CDR3 is TGCAGTGCTAGACAGGATCTGGCAAACACCATATATTTT.

The V gene is TRBV11-2, the J gene TRBJ2-3, with TRBD2 matching 14 bases. The CDR3 is made up of 17 amino acids. Germline V gene data show CDR1 as SGHAT and CDR2 as FQNNGV. J was trimmed by 2 bases and V by 5 bases; bases with no gene match: 6. CDR3 in DNA: TGTGCCAGCAGCCAAGGACTAGCGGGGGGAATCACAGATACGCAGTATTTT. Translated, it gives CASSQGLAGGITDTQYF. Filled out from reference TRBV11-2 and TRBJ2-3, the complete variable domain reads EAGVAQSPRYKIIEKRQSVAFWCNPISGHATLYWYQQILGQGPKLLIQFQNNGVVDDSQLPKDRFSAERLKGVDSTLKIQPAKLEDSAVYLCASSQGLAGGITDTQYFGPGTRLTVL.

This clonotype occurred a few times. The chain uses TRBV7-9 and TRBJ2-3; 11 positions match TRBD2. The V gene's germline CDR1 is SEHNR and CDR2 FQNEAQ (reference sequence). This CDR3 spans 15 amino acids. The V segment lost 5 bases and the J segment 4 bases; nucleotides outside the gene matches: 5. The CDR3 loop reads CASSDSGGASDTQYF. The CDR3 DNA follows: TGTGCCAGCAGCGATAGCGGGGGGGCCTCAGATACGCAGTATTTT.

The chain employs TRBV20-1 and TRBJ2-2; TRBD2 matches at 9 bases. CDR3 length: 16 amino acids. Germline V gene data show CDR1 as DFQATT and CDR2 as SNEGSKA (reference sequence). The V and J ends lost 5 bases and 2 bases, in that order; junction bases with no gene match: 9. The CDR3 here is CSASLAGSLNTGELFF. The CDR3 nucleotides read TGCAGTGCTTCTCTAGCGGGAAGCCTTAACACCGGGGAGCTGTTTTTT.